This T cell receptor beta chain was found in a study of response to subunit inactivated influenza vaccine. Regarding the study as a whole: Authors suggested seasonal influenza vaccinations each recruit few new T cells.

This clonotype turned up a few times. Its target is unknown. TCRdb ran MiXCR on the RT-PCR reads and lists one entry per CDR3 protein. Of about 240,000 distinct CDR3 sequences listed, 10% to 15% were seen once; the top ten hold 7.8%. Germline loops: CDR1 LGHDT, CDR2 YNNKEL (reference sequence). This CDR3 is built from 11 residues. Between the trimmed V and J ends, which lost 8 bases and 6 bases, there was a span of 7 bases. This specimen consisted of non-naive T cells sorted from PBMCs, obtained 14 days before vaccination. This TCR derives from a man aged 50 to 59 who received an inactivated influenza vaccine. The chain employs TRBV3-1 and TRBJ2-2, with D uncertain. The CDR3 bases are TGTGCCAGCGCCAAGGCCGGGGAGCTGTTTTTT. Its translation is CASAKAGELFF.